These T cell receptor beta chains were read from a single sample in a study of cytomegalovirus exposure and HLA in healthy donors. Some clones are missing from TCRdb's copy, which holds only in-frame ones; the method was immunoSEQ multiplex PCR. The data contain tens of thousands of clones, 77% of them seen just once; the ten biggest clones take up 3% to 4.5%. Input material: PBMCs. The origin of the receptors is a man in his thirties or forties in good health and CMV-seronegative. The CDR3 runs from the conserved cysteine through the conserved F or W. The D gene is left open where the match is weak. Clone size is stated in some rows and not others, as once, few, many or a class when expanded.

-,TRBD2,TRBV6-1,TRBJ2-5,TGTGCCAGCACCCTACTAGCGGAGCAGGGGGAGACCCAGTACTTC,CASTLLAEQGETQYF
once,TRBD2,TRBV11-2,TRBJ2-3,TGTGCCAGCAGCCAAGGCTTAAGAGCGGGGCAAGATACGCAGTATTTT,CASSQGLRAGQDTQYF
-,-,TRBV5-1,TRBJ2-5,TGCGCCAGCAGCTTGGCTCTAGGTATGGAGACCCAGTACTTC,CASSLALGMETQYF
-,TRBD2,TRBV4-2,TRBJ2-3,TGTGCCAGCAGCCAGGGACTAGCGGGAGAGACTAGCACAGATACGCAGTATTTT,CASSQGLAGETSTDTQYF
-,TRBD2,TRBV20-1,TRBJ2-3,TGCAGTGCTCAGCGGGGAAATACGCAGTATTTT,CSAQRGNTQYF
-,-,TRBV5-8,TRBJ1-6,TGTGCCAGCAGCCCGACGGGGGGGCAGACCGATTCACCCCTCCACTTT,CASSPTGGQTDSPLHF
-,TRBD1,TRBV6-4,TRBJ1-2,TGTGCCAGCAGTCCGGCAGGGGGTAGCTATGGCTACACCTTC,CASSPAGGSYGYTF
-,TRBD2,TRBV6-4,TRBJ2-1,TGTGCCAGCAGTGACGGGCTAGCGGGGAGCAATGAGCAGTTCTTC,CASSDGLAGSNEQFF
-,TRBD2,TRBV28,TRBJ2-5,TGTGCCAGCAGTTCCTTAGCGGGAGGGCCAGAGACCCAGTACTTC,CASSSLAGGPETQYF
-,TRBD2,TRBV7-9,TRBJ2-7,TGTGCCAGCAGCTTAGCGGCTAGCGGGAGGGCAAGCTCCTACGAGCAGTACTTC,CASSLAASGRASSYEQYF
-,-,TRBV28,TRBJ1-1,TGTGCCAGCAGAATCCTTGGAGCTGAAGCTTTCTTT,CASRILGAEAFF
-,TRBD1,TRBV14,TRBJ1-1,TGTGCCAGCAGCCGGAGACAGGGGGATGACACTGAAGCTTTCTTT,CASSRRQGDDTEAFF
-,-,TRBV5-1,TRBJ2-3,TGCGCCAGCAGCTTGGAGACAGAGGCAGATACGCAGTATTTT,CASSLETEADTQYF
once,TRBD2,TRBV11-2,TRBJ2-7,TGTGCCAGCAGCTTATACCAGCGGGAGACTAGCTCCTACGAGCAGTACTTC,CASSLYQRETSSYEQYF
-,TRBD2,TRBV7-9,TRBJ2-7,TGTGCCAGCAGCTTAGCGAGCGGGGGAACCTACGAGCAGTACTTC,CASSLASGGTYEQYF
-,TRBD2,TRBV16,TRBJ2-7,TGTGCCAGCAGCCAAGTTCGGACTAGCGGGAGAGATCGGTACTTC,CASSQVRTSGRDRYF
-,-,TRBV10-3,TRBJ1-3,TGTGCCATCACCGACAAAAACTCTGGAAACACCATATATTTT,CAITDKNSGNTIYF
-,-,TRBV25-1,TRBJ2-5,TGTGCCAGCAACACAGGGATCCGGGAGACCCAGTACTTC,CASNTGIRETQYF
-,TRBD2,TRBV2,TRBJ2-7,TGTGCCAGCAGGGCGGGGGGATACGAGCAGTACTTC,CASRAGGYEQYF
few,TRBD1,TRBV5-6,TRBJ2-3,TGTGCCAGCAGCTTTGGGACAGGGGGGACAGATACGCAGTATTTT,CASSFGTGGTDTQYF
few,-,TRBV9,TRBJ2-3,TGTGCCAGCAGCTCGAGACAGGCAGATACGCAGTATTTT,CASSSRQADTQYF
-,-,TRBV5-1,TRBJ2-1,TGCGCCAGCAGCTCACAGGGGAGCGGGAGTCTAATCAATGAGCAGTTCTTC,CASSSQGSGSLINEQFF